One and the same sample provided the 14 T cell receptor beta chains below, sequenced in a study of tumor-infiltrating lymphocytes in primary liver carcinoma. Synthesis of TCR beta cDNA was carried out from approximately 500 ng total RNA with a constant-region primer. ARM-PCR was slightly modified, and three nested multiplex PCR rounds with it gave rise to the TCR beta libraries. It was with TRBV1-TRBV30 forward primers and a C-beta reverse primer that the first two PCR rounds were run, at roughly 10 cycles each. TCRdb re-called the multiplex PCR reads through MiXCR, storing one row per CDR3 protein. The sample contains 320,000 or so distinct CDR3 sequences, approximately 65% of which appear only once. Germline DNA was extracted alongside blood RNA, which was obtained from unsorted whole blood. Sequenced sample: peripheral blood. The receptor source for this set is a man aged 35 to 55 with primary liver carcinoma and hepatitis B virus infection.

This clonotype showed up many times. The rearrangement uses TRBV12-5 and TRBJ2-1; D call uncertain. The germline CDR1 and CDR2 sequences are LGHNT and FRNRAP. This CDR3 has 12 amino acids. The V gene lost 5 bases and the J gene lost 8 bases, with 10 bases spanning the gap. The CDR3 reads CASGPGSDEQFF. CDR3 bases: TGTGCTAGTGGTCCCGGTTCAGATGAGCAGTTCTTC.

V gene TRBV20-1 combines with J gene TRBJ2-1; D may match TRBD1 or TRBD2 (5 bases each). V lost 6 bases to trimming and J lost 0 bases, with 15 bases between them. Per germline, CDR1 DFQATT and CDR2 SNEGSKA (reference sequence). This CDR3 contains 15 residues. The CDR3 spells CSAVTTQGSYNEQFF. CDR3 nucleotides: TGCAGTGCGGTGACTACCCAGGGCTCCTACAATGAGCAGTTCTTC.

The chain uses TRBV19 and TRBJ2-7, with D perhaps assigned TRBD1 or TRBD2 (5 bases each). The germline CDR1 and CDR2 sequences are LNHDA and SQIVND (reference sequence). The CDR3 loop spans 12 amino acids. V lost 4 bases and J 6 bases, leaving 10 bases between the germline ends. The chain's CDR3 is CASSTGRVEQYF. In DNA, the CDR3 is TGTGCCAGTAGTACGGGACGGGTCGAGCAGTACTTC.

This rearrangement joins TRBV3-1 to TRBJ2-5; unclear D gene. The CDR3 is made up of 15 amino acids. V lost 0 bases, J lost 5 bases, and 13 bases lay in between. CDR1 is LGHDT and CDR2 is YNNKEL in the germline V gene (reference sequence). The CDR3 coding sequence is TGTGCCAGCAGCCAAGATATAATCTCCGGGGAGACCCAGTACTTC. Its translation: CASSQDIISGETQYF.

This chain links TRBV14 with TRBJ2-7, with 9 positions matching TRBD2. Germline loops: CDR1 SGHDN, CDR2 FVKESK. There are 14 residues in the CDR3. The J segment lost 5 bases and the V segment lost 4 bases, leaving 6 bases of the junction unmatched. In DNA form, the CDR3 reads TGTGCCAGCAGCCCTTTAGCGGGAGATCACGAGCAGTACTTC. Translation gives CASSPLAGDHEQYF.

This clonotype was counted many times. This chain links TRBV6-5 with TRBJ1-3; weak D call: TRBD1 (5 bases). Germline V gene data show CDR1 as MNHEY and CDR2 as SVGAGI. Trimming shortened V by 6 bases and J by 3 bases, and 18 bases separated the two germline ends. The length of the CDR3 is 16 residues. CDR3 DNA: TGTGCCAGCAGAAACGGCGGGACGGTCGATGGAAACACCATATATTTT. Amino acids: CASRNGGTVDGNTIYF.

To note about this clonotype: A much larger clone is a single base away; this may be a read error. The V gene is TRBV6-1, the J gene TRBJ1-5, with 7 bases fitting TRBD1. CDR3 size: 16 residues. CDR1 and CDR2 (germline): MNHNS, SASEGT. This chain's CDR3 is CASSVMAGTEDQPHHF. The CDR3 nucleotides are TGTGCCAGCAGTGTAATGGCCGGGACAGAAGATCAGCCCCACCATTTT.

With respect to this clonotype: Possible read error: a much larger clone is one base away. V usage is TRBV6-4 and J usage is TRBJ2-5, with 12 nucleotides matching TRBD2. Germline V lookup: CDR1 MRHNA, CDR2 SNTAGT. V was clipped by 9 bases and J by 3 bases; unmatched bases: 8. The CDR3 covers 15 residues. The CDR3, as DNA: TGTGCCAGAGACAGGACTAGCGGGACGGAAGAGACCCAGTACTTC. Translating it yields CARDRTSGTEETQYF.

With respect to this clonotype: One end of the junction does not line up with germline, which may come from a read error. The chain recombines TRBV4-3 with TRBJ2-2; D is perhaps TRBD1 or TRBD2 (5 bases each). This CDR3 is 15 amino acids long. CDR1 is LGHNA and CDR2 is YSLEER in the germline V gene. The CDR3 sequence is CVSSQDPGRPGELFF. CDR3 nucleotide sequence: TGCGTCAGCAGCCAAGATCCGGGACGTCCCGGGGAGCTGTTTTTT.

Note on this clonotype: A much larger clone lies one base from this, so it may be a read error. In nucleotides, the CDR3 is TGTGCCAGCAGAGTTACGGGGATAGGGGAGCAGTTCTTC. It encodes CASRVTGIGEQFF. The chain links TRBV6-5 to TRBJ2-1; perhaps TRBD2 as D (5 bases). Germline loops: CDR1 MNHEY, CDR2 SVGAGI. The CDR3 has 13 amino acids. V was clipped by 6 bases and J by 10 bases, with 16 bases between them.

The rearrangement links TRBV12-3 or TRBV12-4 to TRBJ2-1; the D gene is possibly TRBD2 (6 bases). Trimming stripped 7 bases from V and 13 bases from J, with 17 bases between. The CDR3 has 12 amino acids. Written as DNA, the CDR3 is TGTGCCAGCACCATGGTGGGGGGTGACCAGTTCTTC. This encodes CASTMVGGDQFF.

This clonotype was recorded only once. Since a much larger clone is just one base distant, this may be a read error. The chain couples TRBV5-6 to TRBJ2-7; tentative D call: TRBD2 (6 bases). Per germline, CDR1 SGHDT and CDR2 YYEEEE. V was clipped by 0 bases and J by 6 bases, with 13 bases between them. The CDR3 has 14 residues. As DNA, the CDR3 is TGTGCCAGCAGCTTGGCCCTCAAGGGAGGCGAGCAGTACTTC. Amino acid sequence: CASSLALKGGEQYF.

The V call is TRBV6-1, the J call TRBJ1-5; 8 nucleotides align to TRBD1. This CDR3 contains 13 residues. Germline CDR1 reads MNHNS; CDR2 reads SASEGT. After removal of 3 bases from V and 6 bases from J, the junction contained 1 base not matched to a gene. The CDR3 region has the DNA TGTGCCAGCAGTGACAGGGGGCTTCAGCCCCAGCATTTT. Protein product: CASSDRGLQPQHF.

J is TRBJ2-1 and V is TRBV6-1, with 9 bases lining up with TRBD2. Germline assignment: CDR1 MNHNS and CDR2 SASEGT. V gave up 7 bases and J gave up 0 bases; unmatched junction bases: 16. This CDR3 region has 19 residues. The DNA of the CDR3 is TGTGCCAGCACCAGCCCGACGGTTGTTAGCGGGAGCTCCTACAATGAGCAGTTCTTC. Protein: CASTSPTVVSGSSYNEQFF.